Presented here are 3 T cell receptor beta chains from one specimen sequenced in a study of beta chain features in type 1 diabetes. Study outcomes and limitations: Type 1 diabetes patients had TCRB CDR3s that were shorter (moderately but significantly so) in all four CD4+ subsets.

Antigens for these TCRs are unknown. Reverse transcription of all isolated RNA meant that expressed TCRB transcripts were sequenced. Assay: immunoSEQ multiplex PCR; the TCRdb copy retains only in-frame clones and omits some. The table lists under 200,000 clones, about 9% of them singletons. Sample: central memory CD4+ T cells from blood. The receptor set was obtained from a woman in her late teens or twenties with type 1 diabetes.

The table lists this clone with a few counts. The chain joins TRBV7-9 to TRBJ2-7; D is undetermined. Trimming removed 3 bases from V and 5 bases from J, with 5 bases in between. There are 11 residues in the CDR3. Germline V gives CDR1 SEHNR, CDR2 FQNEAQ (reference sequence). CDR3 in DNA: TGTGCCAGCAGCTTTCAGAACGAGCAGTACTTC. Protein product: CASSFQNEQYF.

V usage is TRBV19 and J usage is TRBJ1-4; D gene ambiguous. Germline CDR1 is LNHDA and CDR2 is SQIVND (reference sequence). V lost 5 bases, J lost 2 bases, and 6 bases lay in between. CDR3 size: 13 residues. CDR3 region: CASSFRTNEKLFF. As DNA, the CDR3 is TGTGCCAGTAGTTTCAGGACTAATGAAAAACTGTTTTTT.

This clone was seen more than once but under ten times. CDR3 amino acids: CASSPRTGEDEAFF. The CDR3, as DNA: TGTGCCAGCTCACCTCGGACGGGAGAGGATGAAGCTTTCTTT. The genes are TRBV18 and TRBJ1-1; D remains ambiguous. The CDR3 is 14 amino acids. Trimming took 3 bases from V and 7 from J, leaving 15 bases between them. Germline loops: CDR1 KGHSH, CDR2 LQKENI.